These T cell receptor beta chains were read from a single sample in a study of blood T cell repertoires in COVID-19. The method was immunoSEQ multiplex PCR; TCRdb's version includes in-frame clones alone and lacks a portion of them. The sample yields 150,000 to 190,000 clones, approximately 82% seen once. The sample taken for sequencing was peripheral blood. These receptors originate from a woman aged 45-60 years with acute or convalescent COVID-19. Each CDR3 is given with its conserved first and last residue. The order of the fields is D gene, J gene, V gene, clone size, CDR3 protein, CDR3 DNA. D genes are given only for firm matches. Size values are once, few and many counts, or a class for expanded clones, and some rows have none.

TRBD2 | TRBJ2-3 | TRBV29-1 | . | CSVEQPAGDLDTQYF | TGCAGCGTTGAACAGCCAGCGGGAGACCTAGATACGCAGTATTTT
. | TRBJ2-7 | TRBV6-5 | . | CASRDLRQGVGGQYF | TGTGCCAGCAGGGACCTAAGGCAGGGCGTGGGGGGGCAGTACTTC
. | TRBJ1-5 | TRBV28 | . | CASSPGGSGGQPQHF | TGTGCCAGCAGCCCTGGGGGGTCTGGGGGTCAGCCCCAGCATTTT
TRBD2 | TRBJ2-3 | TRBV6-5 | . | CAGGDSTDTQYF | TGTGCCGGGGGGGATAGCACAGATACGCAGTATTTT
. | TRBJ1-5 | TRBV6-2/TRBV6-3 | . | CASSYAAGPGNQPQHF | TGTGCCAGCAGTTACGCTGCGGGCCCCGGCAATCAGCCCCAGCATTTT
TRBD1 | TRBJ2-7 | TRBV2 | . | CASSVRTGYEQYF | TGTGCCAGCAGTGTTAGGACAGGGTACGAGCAGTACTTC
. | TRBJ1-4 | TRBV7-9 | few | CASSPVGGTNEKLFF | TGTGCCAGCAGCCCAGTGGGGGGAACTAATGAAAAACTGTTTTTT
TRBD2 | TRBJ2-2 | TRBV29-1 | . | CSVFSGSTSGELFF | TGCAGCGTTTTTAGCGGGAGTACGTCCGGGGAGCTGTTTTTT
. | TRBJ1-1 | TRBV10-1 | . | CASSGQERAFF | TGCGCCAGCAGTGGACAGGAAAGGGCTTTCTTT
. | TRBJ1-3 | TRBV7-2 | . | CASSLTGQLSGNTIYF | TGTGCCAGCAGCTTAACTGGACAGCTCTCTGGAAACACCATATATTTT
. | TRBJ1-6 | TRBV7-2 | . | CASSLPGGRSPLHF | TGTGCCAGCAGCCTCCCGGGGGGCCGATCACCCCTCCACTTT
. | TRBJ1-2 | TRBV12-3/TRBV12-4 | once | CASSGGNYGYTF | TGTGCCAGCAGCGGGGGTAACTATGGCTACACCTTC
TRBD1 | TRBJ2-4 | TRBV6-1 | . | CASTSGQGRGIQYF | TGTGCCAGCACCTCCGGACAGGGCCGGGGCATTCAGTACTTC
TRBD1 | TRBJ2-2 | TRBV18 | . | CASSRAGTGGNTGELFF | TGTGCCAGCTCACGGGCCGGGACAGGGGGCAACACCGGGGAGCTGTTTTTT
. | TRBJ2-3 | TRBV6-9 | . | CASSYFLTDTQYF | TGTGCCAGCAGTTATTTCCTCACAGATACGCAGTATTTT
. | TRBJ1-5 | TRBV6-2/TRBV6-3 | . | CASSYGPYSNQPQHF | TGTGCCAGCAGTTATGGGCCTTATAGCAATCAGCCCCAGCATTTT
. | TRBJ1-4 | TRBV7-2 | . | CASSLKARGNEKLFF | TGTGCCAGCAGCTTAAAGGCGAGGGGGAATGAAAAACTGTTTTTT
. | TRBJ2-1 | TRBV19 | once | CASSIPAGNNEQFF | TGTGCCAGTAGTATCCCTGCAGGCAACAATGAGCAGTTCTTC
TRBD1 | TRBJ1-5 | TRBV7-9 | . | CASSSQGAWGNQPQHF | TGTGCCAGCAGCTCCCAGGGGGCGTGGGGCAATCAGCCCCAGCATTTT
. | TRBJ2-5 | TRBV7-3 | . | CASSLSAGETQYF | TGTGCCAGCAGCTTATCGGCGGGAGAGACCCAGTACTTC
TRBD1 | TRBJ2-5 | TRBV5-1 | . | CASSPQGAPEETQYF | TGCGCCAGCAGCCCACAGGGGGCGCCTGAAGAGACCCAGTACTTC
TRBD1 | TRBJ1-6 | TRBV6-5 | . | CASSYSGRGNSPLHF | TGTGCCAGCAGTTACTCAGGCAGGGGGAATTCACCCCTCCACTTT
. | TRBJ2-7 | TRBV21-1 | . | CAGRGQGRVVCSYEQYF | TGTGCCGGGAGGGGACAGGGGAGAGTGGTGTGTTCCTACGAGCAGTACTTC
. | TRBJ1-1 | TRBV10-2 | . | CASRATGRNTEAFF | TGCGCCAGCAGGGCTACCGGGAGGAACACTGAAGCTTTCTTT
. | TRBJ1-1 | TRBV7-2 | few | CASSPRRGGTEAFF | TGTGCCAGCAGCCCTAGGAGGGGAGGCACTGAAGCTTTCTTT
. | TRBJ1-6 | TRBV28 | few | CASSWEYNSPLHF | TGTGCCAGCAGTTGGGAGTATAATTCACCCCTCCACTTT
TRBD2 | TRBJ2-7 | TRBV7-2 | once | CASRYGTSATYEQYF | TGTGCCAGCAGATATGGGACTAGCGCAACCTACGAGCAGTACTTC
. | TRBJ2-7 | TRBV3-1/TRBV3-2 | . | CASSQTQRTAHYEQYF | TGTGCCAGCAGTCAAACACAGAGGACTGCACACTACGAGCAGTACTTC
TRBD1 | TRBJ2-7 | TRBV28 | once | CASSNAGTGSYEQYF | TGTGCCAGCAGTAACGCCGGGACAGGGTCCTACGAGCAGTACTTC
TRBD1 | TRBJ2-2 | TRBV5-4 | . | CASSQQTGGTGELFF | TGTGCCAGCAGCCAGCAAACAGGGGGAACCGGGGAGCTGTTTTTT
. | TRBJ1-3 | TRBV19 | . | CASSTGLPSGNTIYF | TGTGCCAGTAGTACAGGGTTGCCTTCTGGAAACACCATATATTTT
TRBD2 | TRBJ2-7 | TRBV10-3 | . | CAISESGPLAGVGYEQYF | TGTGCCATCAGTGAATCAGGACCCCTAGCGGGAGTAGGTTACGAGCAGTACTTC
. | TRBJ1-2 | TRBV7-2 | . | CASSFTGSHDGYTF | TGTGCCAGCAGCTTTACCGGGAGCCACGATGGCTACACCTTC
TRBD1 | TRBJ2-2 | TRBV29-1 | . | CSVEDRWELFF | TGCAGCGTTGAGGACAGGTGGGAGCTGTTTTTT
TRBD2 | TRBJ2-7 | TRBV9 | . | CASSAGLAGGGYEQYF | TGTGCCAGCAGCGCGGGACTAGCGGGAGGGGGTTACGAGCAGTACTTC
. | TRBJ2-3 | TRBV7-3 | . | CASSPGLKSDTQYF | TGTGCCAGCAGCCCCGGACTGAAGTCAGATACGCAGTATTTT
TRBD1 | TRBJ2-7 | TRBV5-5 | . | CASSLGTGPFYEQYF | TGTGCCAGCAGCTTGGGGACAGGGCCCTTTTACGAGCAGTACTTC
. | TRBJ1-5 | TRBV10-3 | few | CAISESMGAGQPQHF | TGTGCCATCAGTGAGTCGATGGGGGCTGGTCAGCCCCAGCATTTT
TRBD2 | TRBJ2-7 | TRBV20-1 | . | CSARRGGRQYF | TGCAGTGCTAGGCGGGGGGGACGGCAGTACTTC
TRBD1 | TRBJ2-1 | TRBV28 | . | CASRQGWNNEQFF | TGTGCCAGCCGACAGGGATGGAACAATGAGCAGTTCTTC
. | TRBJ2-1 | TRBV27 | . | CASSRGYTRSSYNEQFF | TGTGCCAGCAGCCGCGGATATACTAGGAGCTCCTACAATGAGCAGTTCTTC
TRBD2 | TRBJ2-7 | TRBV25-1 | . | CASRGGTSGSYEQYF | TGTGCCAGCAGGGGGGGGACTAGCGGGAGTTACGAGCAGTACTTC
TRBD1 | TRBJ1-2 | TRBV29-1 | . | CSVTGQVYSNYGYTF | TGCAGCGTAACGGGACAGGTTTATTCTAACTATGGCTACACCTTC
. | TRBJ1-1 | TRBV18 | once | CASSPSEDLGAFF | TGTGCCAGCTCACCAAGCGAGGATCTGGGAGCTTTCTTT
TRBD1 | TRBJ1-2 | TRBV27 | . | CASSFQGTGIRGYTF | TGTGCCAGCAGTTTTCAGGGGACAGGGATTAGAGGCTACACCTTC
. | TRBJ1-2 | TRBV19 | . | CASSASGDGYTF | TGTGCCAGTAGTGCTTCGGGGGACGGCTACACCTTC
. | TRBJ2-2 | TRBV28 | . | CASSFRDTGELFF | TGTGCCAGCAGCTTTCGGGACACCGGGGAGCTGTTTTTT
. | TRBJ1-4 | TRBV6-5 | . | CASSYFRGNEKLFF | TGTGCCAGCAGTTACTTCAGGGGTAATGAAAAACTGTTTTTT
TRBD1 | TRBJ1-6 | TRBV7-9 | . | CASSSQGKDSPLHF | TGTGCCAGCAGCTCACAGGGGAAGGACTCACCCCTCCACTTT
TRBD1 | TRBJ2-7 | TRBV7-8 | . | CASSSPGQGAYEQYF | TGTGCCAGCAGCTCGCCGGGACAGGGGGCCTACGAGCAGTACTTC
TRBD1 | TRBJ1-2 | TRBV6-5 | . | CATLPGTGAGYTF | TGTGCCACCCTACCTGGGACAGGGGCTGGCTACACCTTC
TRBD1 | TRBJ1-5 | TRBV3-1/TRBV3-2 | . | CASSQGTGAMGQPQHF | TGTGCCAGCAGCCAAGGGACAGGGGCAATGGGTCAGCCCCAGCATTTT
. | TRBJ1-1 | TRBV19 | . | CASSIGPAQSMNTEAFF | TGTGCCAGTAGTATAGGTCCGGCACAGAGTATGAACACTGAAGCTTTCTTT
TRBD1 | TRBJ1-2 | TRBV19 | . | CASSLGTGGNYGYTF | TGTGCCAGTAGCCTTGGGACAGGGGGAAACTATGGCTACACCTTC
. | TRBJ1-3 | TRBV27 | once | CASRKTSSGNTIYF | TGTGCCAGCAGAAAGACAAGCTCTGGAAACACCATATATTTT
. | TRBJ2-2 | TRBV30 | . | CAWSPGVGELFF | TGTGCCTGGAGTCCGGGTGTCGGGGAGCTGTTTTTT
. | TRBJ1-5 | TRBV6-2/TRBV6-3 | . | CASSYPYPQDQPQHF | TGTGCCAGCAGTTACCCTTACCCACAGGATCAGCCCCAGCATTTT
TRBD2 | TRBJ2-5 | TRBV27 | . | CARTLPTSGQETQYF | TGTGCCAGGACGCTTCCGACTAGCGGGCAAGAGACCCAGTACTTC
. | TRBJ2-7 | TRBV4-2 | . | CASSPTRSYEQYF | TGTGCCAGCAGCCCGACACGCAGCTACGAGCAGTACTTC